These 15 T cell receptor beta chains originate from one sample sequenced in a study of T-cell memory formation after mild COVID-19. TCRdb re-called the 5' RACE reads through MiXCR, storing one row per CDR3 protein. The profile shows 350,000 to 500,000 distinct CDR3 sequences, 20% to 30% of them singletons. Sequencing used PBMCs or a T cell subset sorted from them (not recorded which). The origin of the receptors is an adult woman who had mild COVID-19 (a few samples of this study predate the infection). Cell type and time point are not known.

The chain is built from TRBV27 and TRBJ2-7, with a possible D match to TRBD1 (7 bases). The CDR3 totals 14 residues. Germline CDR1 is MNHEY and CDR2 is SMNVEV (reference sequence). Trimming shortened V by 6 bases and J by 2 bases, and 14 bases separated the two germline ends. The CDR3, as DNA: TGTGCCAGCAGGCGGGACAGTCCCCCCTACGAGCAGTACTTC. It specifies CASRRDSPPYEQYF.

The rearrangement links TRBV6-5 to TRBJ1-1; 9 bases agree with TRBD1. Germline trimming cut 2 bases from V and 0 bases from J; bases unmatched to any gene: 10. Looked up from germline, CDR1 is MNHEY and CDR2 is SVGAGI. The CDR3 is 18 amino acids. CDR3 coding DNA: TGTGCCAGCAGTTACGGGGGACAGGGCGCTAGACTGAACACTGAAGCTTTCTTT. Its translation: CASSYGGQGARLNTEAFF.

The chain uses TRBV5-6 and TRBJ1-2; D perhaps matches TRBD1 (5 bases). The CDR3 runs to 17 residues. V lost 4 bases and J lost 2, with 21 bases in between. Germline CDR1 SGHDT, CDR2 YYEEEE. The CDR3 sequence is CASSARRGPNANYGYTF. CDR3 sequence (DNA): TGTGCCAGCAGCGCAAGACGGGGACCTAATGCAAACTATGGCTACACCTTC.

V usage is TRBV12-3 or TRBV12-4 and J usage is TRBJ1-2; D gene ambiguous. The CDR3 loop spans 14 amino acids. Trimming took off 6 bases at V and 2 bases at J, with 13 bases between the two ends. CDR3 nucleotide sequence: TGTGCCAGCAGCCCCGCAGGAAGGAACTATGGCTACACCTTC. Translating gives CASSPAGRNYGYTF.

The chain employs TRBV12-3 or TRBV12-4 and TRBJ1-1; tentative D call: TRBD1 (6 bases). The CDR3 is 14 residues long. The V and J ends lost 4 bases and 9 bases respectively, with 18 bases between them. The CDR3 is CASSYTGPRVKAFF. The CDR3 DNA is TGTGCCAGCAGTTACACAGGGCCCAGGGTGAAAGCTTTCTTT.

V and J are TRBV11-2 and TRBJ2-1, with 7 bases fitting TRBD1. V lost 7 bases and J lost 8; bases outside the gene matches: 11. The CDR3 covers 14 residues. Per the germline V gene, CDR1 is SGHAT and CDR2 is FQNNGV. The CDR3 spells CASNLDRTWDEQFF. The CDR3 region has the DNA TGTGCCAGCAACTTGGACAGGACCTGGGATGAGCAGTTCTTC.

This clonotype was recorded at least ten times. The rearrangement joins TRBV25-1 to TRBJ1-5, with D possibly TRBD1 on 5 matching bases. Trimming left V 6 bases short and J 0 bases short, with 9 bases between. This CDR3 contains 14 residues. CDR1 is MGHDK and CDR2 is SYGVNS in the germline V gene. As DNA, the CDR3 is TGTGCCAGCAGCTCGACAGATAGCAATCAGCCCCAGCATTTT. This translates into CASSSTDSNQPQHF.

This clonotype came up a few times. The chain joins TRBV19 to TRBJ1-5; 9 positions agree with TRBD1. Germline CDR1 LNHDA, CDR2 SQIVND (reference sequence). V trimming: 6 bases; J trimming: 1 base; junction bases outside the gene matches: 7. CDR3 size: 16 residues. CDR3 in DNA: TGTGCCAGTAGCCAACTGGACAGGGGAAGCAATCAGCCCCAGCATTTT. Its protein is CASSQLDRGSNQPQHF.

The chain links TRBV30 to TRBJ1-1, with no clear D. Germline V gives CDR1 GTSNPN, CDR2 SVGIG (reference sequence). Trimming removed 0 bases at V and 6 bases at J, with 8 bases between. The CDR3 spans 12 residues. The CDR3 loop reads CAWSVRIPEAFF. The DNA for the CDR3 is TGTGCCTGGAGTGTTAGGATCCCTGAAGCTTTCTTT. Full variable domain (missing parts from reference TRBV30 and TRBJ1-1): SQTIHQWPATLVQPVGSPLSLECTVEGTSNPNLYWYRQAAGRGLQLLFYSVGIGQISSEVPQNLSASRPQDRQFILSSKKLLLSDSGFYLCAWSVRIPEAFFGQGTRLTVV.

This clonotype was seen more than once but under ten times. The chain is built from TRBV20-1 and TRBJ2-2; D possibly corresponds to TRBD2 (6 bases). The V and J ends lost 3 bases and 0 bases respectively, with 11 bases between them. Germline V CDR1 and CDR2: DFQATT, SNEGSKA (reference sequence). This CDR3 has 15 amino acids. This CDR3 is CSASSLATNTGELFF. CDR3 in DNA: TGCAGTGCTAGTAGCCTAGCGACGAACACCGGGGAGCTGTTTTTT.

This clonotype was observed a few times. The chain uses TRBV7-9 and TRBJ2-7; 12 bases are a match to TRBD2. The CDR3 has 14 amino acids. Germline V gene data show CDR1 as SEHNR and CDR2 as FQNEAQ (reference sequence). Losses at the gene ends were 5 bases for V and 7 bases for J; bases not matched to a gene: 6. Here the CDR3 DNA reads TGTGCCAGCAGCAAGACTAGCGGGAGTCGGGAGCAGTACTTC. Protein product: CASSKTSGSREQYF.

A few counts support this clonotype. The gene calls are TRBV24-1 and TRBJ2-5, with unresolved D. This CDR3 contains 12 residues. The germline V and J ends were trimmed by 4 bases and 5 bases, with 7 bases remaining between them. Germline CDR1 KGHDR, CDR2 SFDVKD. As DNA, the CDR3 is TGTGCCACCAGTGACATGGGGGAGACCCAGTACTTC. Its translation: CATSDMGETQYF.

This clonotype was observed a few times. The chain combines TRBV24-1 with TRBJ2-1; 9 nucleotides match TRBD1. The CDR3 totals 15 residues. After removal of 7 bases from V and 5 bases from J, the junction contained 8 bases not matched to a gene. Per the germline V gene, CDR1 is KGHDR and CDR2 is SFDVKD. The CDR3 DNA reads as TGTGCCACCAGCAAACAGGGGGCGCAAGACAATGAGCAGTTCTTC. Translation: CATSKQGAQDNEQFF.

This clonotype was counted between two and nine times. The V gene is TRBV12-3 or TRBV12-4, the J gene TRBJ1-2, with 8 nucleotides matching TRBD1. J was trimmed by 5 bases and V by 2 bases; bases with no gene match: 16. This CDR3 comprises 18 residues. The CDR3 protein is CASSLRTGTSWGRYGYTF. DNA of the CDR3: TGTGCCAGCAGTTTAAGGACAGGGACCTCGTGGGGTAGATATGGCTACACCTTC.

The J gene is TRBJ2-1, the V gene TRBV12-3 or TRBV12-4; TRBD2 matches at 8 bases. The trim removed 3 bases at V and 8 bases at J, leaving 9 bases unmatched. CDR3 length: 15 residues. The CDR3 DNA reads TGTGCCAGCAGTTTCGGGAGACTAGCGAACGATGAGCAGTTCTTC. It codes for CASSFGRLANDEQFF.